This T cell receptor (beta chain) is drawn from a study of CD8 T cells in ankylosing spondylitis. General study findings and limits: Significantly higher representation of disease-linked clones was reported for matched ankylosing spondylitis synovial fluid.

Researchers built TCR beta libraries using quantitative 5'-RACE with molecular barcodes. TCRdb called the 5' RACE reads again in MiXCR, with one record for every CDR3 protein. The sample lists approximately 250,000 distinct CDR3 sequences; about 10% were seen once. This clonotype turned up a few times. Its antigen is still unknown. Per the germline V gene, CDR1 is MNHEY and CDR2 is SMNVEV (reference sequence). This CDR3 comprises 14 residues. J lost 5 bases, V lost 4 bases, and 6 bases had no gene match. This TCR was recovered from a male donor with ankylosing spondylitis or in good health (not recorded which). The rearrangement uses TRBV27 and TRBJ2-7, with 9 positions matching TRBD1. The sample comprised blood, either unsorted or a sorted T cell fraction (not recorded which). CDR3 nucleotide sequence: TGTGCCAGCAGTTCTTTCGACAGGGGGAACGAGCAGTACTTC. Its protein product is CASSSFDRGNEQYF.